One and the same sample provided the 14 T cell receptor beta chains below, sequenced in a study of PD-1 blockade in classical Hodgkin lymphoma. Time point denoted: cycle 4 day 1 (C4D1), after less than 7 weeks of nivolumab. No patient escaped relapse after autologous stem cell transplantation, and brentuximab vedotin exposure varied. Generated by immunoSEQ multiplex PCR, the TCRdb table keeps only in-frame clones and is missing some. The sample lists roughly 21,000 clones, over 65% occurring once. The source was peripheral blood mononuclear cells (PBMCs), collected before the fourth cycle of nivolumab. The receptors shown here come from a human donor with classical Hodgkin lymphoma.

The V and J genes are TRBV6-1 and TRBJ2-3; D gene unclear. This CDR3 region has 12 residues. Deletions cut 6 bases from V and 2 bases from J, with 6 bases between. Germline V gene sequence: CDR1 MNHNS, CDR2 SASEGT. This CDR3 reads CASSLYTDTQYF. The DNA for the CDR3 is TGTGCCAGCAGCCTTTACACAGATACGCAGTATTTT.

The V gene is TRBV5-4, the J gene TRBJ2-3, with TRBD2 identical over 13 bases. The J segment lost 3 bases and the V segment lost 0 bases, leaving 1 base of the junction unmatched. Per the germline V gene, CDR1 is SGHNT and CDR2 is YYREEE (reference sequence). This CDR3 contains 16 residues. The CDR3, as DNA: TGTGCCAGCAGCTTGGAGGGACTAGCGGGAACAGATACGCAGTATTTT. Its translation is CASSLEGLAGTDTQYF. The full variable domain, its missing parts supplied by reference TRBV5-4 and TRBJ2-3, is ETGVTQSPTHLIKTRGQQVTLRCSSQSGHNTVSWYQQALGQGPQFIFQYYREEENGRGNFPPRFSGLQFPNYSSELNVNALELDDSALYLCASSLEGLAGTDTQYFGPGTRLTVL.

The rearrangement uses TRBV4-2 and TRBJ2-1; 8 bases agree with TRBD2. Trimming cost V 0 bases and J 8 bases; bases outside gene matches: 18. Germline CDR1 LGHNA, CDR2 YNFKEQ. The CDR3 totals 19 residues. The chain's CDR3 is CASSQDTAASGFVDHEQFF. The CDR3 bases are TGTGCCAGCAGCCAAGATACTGCGGCTAGCGGGTTTGTTGACCATGAGCAGTTCTTC.

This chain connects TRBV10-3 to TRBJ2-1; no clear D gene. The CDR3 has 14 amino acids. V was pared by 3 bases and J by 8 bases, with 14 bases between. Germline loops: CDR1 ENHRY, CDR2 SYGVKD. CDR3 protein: CAISDSIRAHEQFF. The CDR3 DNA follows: TGTGCCATCAGTGATAGTATAAGGGCCCATGAGCAGTTCTTC.

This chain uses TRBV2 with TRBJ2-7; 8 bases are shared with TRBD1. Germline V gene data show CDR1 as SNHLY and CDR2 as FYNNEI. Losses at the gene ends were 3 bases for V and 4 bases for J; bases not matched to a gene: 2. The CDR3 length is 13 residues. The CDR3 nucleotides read TGTGCCAGCAGTGACTACAGGGGGTACGAGCAGTACTTC. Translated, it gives CASSDYRGYEQYF.

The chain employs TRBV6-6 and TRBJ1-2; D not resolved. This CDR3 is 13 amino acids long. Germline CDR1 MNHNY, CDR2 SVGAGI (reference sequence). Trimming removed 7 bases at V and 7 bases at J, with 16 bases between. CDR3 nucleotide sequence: TGTGCCAGCACCCCGGGATCGGGCGGTGGCTACACCTTC. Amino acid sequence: CASTPGSGGGYTF.

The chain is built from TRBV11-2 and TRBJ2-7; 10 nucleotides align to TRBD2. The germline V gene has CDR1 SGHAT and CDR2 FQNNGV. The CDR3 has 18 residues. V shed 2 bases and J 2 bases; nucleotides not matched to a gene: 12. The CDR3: CASSLMLAGAGGTYEQYF. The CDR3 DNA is TGTGCCAGCAGCTTAATGCTAGCGGGAGCGGGGGGGACCTACGAGCAGTACTTC.

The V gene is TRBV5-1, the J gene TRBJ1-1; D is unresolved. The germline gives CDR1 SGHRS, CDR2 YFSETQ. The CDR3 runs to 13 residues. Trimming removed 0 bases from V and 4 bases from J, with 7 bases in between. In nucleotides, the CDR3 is TGCGCCAGCAGCTTGGAAGGCAGCACTGAAGCTTTCTTT. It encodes CASSLEGSTEAFF.

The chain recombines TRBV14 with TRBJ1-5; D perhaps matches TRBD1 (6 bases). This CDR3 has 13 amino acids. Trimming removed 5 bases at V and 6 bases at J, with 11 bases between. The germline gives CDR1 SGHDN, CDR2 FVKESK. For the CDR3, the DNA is TGTGCCAGCAGCGGACTAGGGGGTCAGCCCCAGCATTTT. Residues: CASSGLGGQPQHF. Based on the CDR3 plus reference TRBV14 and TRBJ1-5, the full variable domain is EAGVTQFPSHSVIEKGQTVTLRCDPISGHDNLYWYRRVMGKEIKFLLHFVKESKQDESGMPNNRFLAERTGGTYSTLKVQPAELEDSGVYFCASSGLGGQPQHFGDGTRLSIL.

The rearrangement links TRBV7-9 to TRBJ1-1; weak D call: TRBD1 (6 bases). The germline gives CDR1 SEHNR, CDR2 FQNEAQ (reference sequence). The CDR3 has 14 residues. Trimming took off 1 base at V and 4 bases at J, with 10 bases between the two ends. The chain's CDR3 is CASSLVGGSTEAFF. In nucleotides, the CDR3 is TGTGCCAGCAGCTTAGTAGGGGGTAGCACTGAAGCTTTCTTT. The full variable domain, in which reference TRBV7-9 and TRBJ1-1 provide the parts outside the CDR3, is DTGVSQNPRHKITKRGQNVTFRCDPISEHNRLYWYRQTLGQGPEFLTYFQNEAQLEKSRLLSDRFSAERPKGSFSTLEIQRTEQGDSAMYLCASSLVGGSTEAFFGQGTRLTVV.

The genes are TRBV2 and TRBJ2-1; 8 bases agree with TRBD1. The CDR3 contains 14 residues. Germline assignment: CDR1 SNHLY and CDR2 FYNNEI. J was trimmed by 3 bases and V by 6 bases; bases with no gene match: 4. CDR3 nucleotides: TGTGCCAGCAGCCCGACAGGGGACTACAATGAGCAGTTCTTC. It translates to CASSPTGDYNEQFF.

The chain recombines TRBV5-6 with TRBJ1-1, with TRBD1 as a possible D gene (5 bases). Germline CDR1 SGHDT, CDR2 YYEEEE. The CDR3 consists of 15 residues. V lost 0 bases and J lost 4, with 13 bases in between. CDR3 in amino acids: CASSLVPGSGTEAFF. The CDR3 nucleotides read TGTGCCAGCAGCTTGGTGCCAGGGTCGGGCACTGAAGCTTTCTTT.

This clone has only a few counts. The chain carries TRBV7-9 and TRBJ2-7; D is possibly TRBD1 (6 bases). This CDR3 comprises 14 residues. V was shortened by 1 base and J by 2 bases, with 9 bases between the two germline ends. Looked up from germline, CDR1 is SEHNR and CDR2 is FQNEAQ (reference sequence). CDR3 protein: CASSLVGQTYEQYF. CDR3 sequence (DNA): TGTGCCAGCAGCTTAGTCGGACAGACCTACGAGCAGTACTTC. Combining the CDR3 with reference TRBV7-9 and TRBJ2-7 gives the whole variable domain DTGVSQNPRHKITKRGQNVTFRCDPISEHNRLYWYRQTLGQGPEFLTYFQNEAQLEKSRLLSDRFSAERPKGSFSTLEIQRTEQGDSAMYLCASSLVGQTYEQYFGPGTRLTVT.

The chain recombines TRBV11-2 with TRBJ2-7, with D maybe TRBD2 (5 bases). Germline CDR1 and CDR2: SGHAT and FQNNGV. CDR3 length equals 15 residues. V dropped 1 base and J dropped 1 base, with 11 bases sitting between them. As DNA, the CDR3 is TGTGCCAGCAGCTTAGGAGGGTTGGGATCCTACGAGCAGTACTTC. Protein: CASSLGGLGSYEQYF.